The 3 T cell receptor beta chains presented below share a single source sample, sequenced in a study of cytomegalovirus exposure and HLA in healthy donors listed by TCRdb under 2017. Receptor libraries were prepared by the immunoSEQ multiplex PCR assay. A mixture of 60 forward primers for TCR Vbeta segments and 13 reverse primers for TCR Jbeta segments was used in the multiplex PCR. This immuneACCESS table, as held by TCRdb, lists in-frame sequences with V and J called but not all clones. Of the missing ones, under half trace to an unresolved V gene in checked studies; the others have no known cause. The table for this sample lists some 200,000 clones; about 81% of them were counted only once. The top ten constitute 6.5% of the sample. The sample comprised PBMCs. The receptor set was obtained from a woman between 50 and 59 years old in good health and CMV-seropositive.

This rearrangement joins TRBV19 to TRBJ1-2, with D possibly being TRBD1 (5 bases). CDR1 is LNHDA and CDR2 is SQIVND in the germline V gene (reference sequence). There are 13 residues in the CDR3. Between the trimmed V and J ends, which lost 8 bases and 2 bases, there was a span of 12 bases. The CDR3 region is CASLQALNYGYTF. The CDR3 bases are TGTGCCAGTTTACAGGCCCTGAACTATGGCTACACCTTC. Looking up the rest from reference TRBV19 and TRBJ1-2 gives the full variable domain: DGGITQSPKYLFRKEGQNVTLSCEQNLNHDAMYWYRQDPGQGLRLIYYSQIVNDFQKGDIAEGYSVSREKKESFPLTVTSAQKNPTAFYLCASLQALNYGYTFGSGTRLTVV.

This rearrangement joins TRBV5-1 to TRBJ2-2; D is ambiguous. V was clipped by 2 bases and J by 5 bases, with 7 bases between them. CDR3 length: 13 residues. Germline V CDR1 and CDR2: SGHRS, YFSETQ. CDR3: CASSFDQTGELFF. The CDR3 DNA is TGCGCCAGCAGCTTTGATCAGACCGGGGAGCTGTTTTTT.

The chain combines TRBV28 with TRBJ1-6; possibly TRBD1 for D (6 bases). The CDR3 contains 14 residues. V lost 1 base and J 10 bases, leaving 11 bases between the germline ends. The germline CDR1 and CDR2 sequences are MDHEN and SYDVKM. CDR3 residues: CASSLLGRGSPLHF. The CDR3 bases are TGTGCCAGCAGTTTATTAGGCAGGGGATCACCCCTCCACTTT.